Listed below are T cell receptor beta chains from one sample, sequenced in a study of blood T cell repertoires in COVID-19. Here immunoSEQ multiplex PCR was the method, and the copy in TCRdb shows in-frame clones only, minus some. This table holds about 170,000 clones, around nine tenths found once. The sample taken for sequencing was peripheral blood. The source is a man aged 65 to 79 with acute or convalescent COVID-19. Both conserved end residues are part of each CDR3. Fields, in order: V gene, D gene, J gene, clone size, CDR3 protein, CDR3 DNA. D genes are given only for firm matches. The listing skips clone size in some rows; elsewhere it reads once, few, many or a size class.

>TRBV29-1|TRBD1|TRBJ2-2|NA
CSVEVLGQGAGELFF
TGCAGCGTTGAGGTGCTGGGACAGGGCGCCGGGGAGCTGTTTTTT
>TRBV20-1|NA|TRBJ1-4|NA
CSASDPQGGSEKLFF
TGCAGTGCTAGTGATCCACAGGGCGGTAGTGAAAAACTGTTTTTT
>TRBV9|NA|TRBJ2-7|NA
CASSPLTIPYEQYF
TGTGCCAGCAGCCCCTTGACAATCCCCTACGAGCAGTACTTC
>TRBV30|NA|TRBJ1-1|NA
CAWSVGTSTEAFF
TGTGCCTGGAGTGTGGGCACGTCCACTGAAGCTTTCTTT
>TRBV28|NA|TRBJ1-1|NA
CASSFFREAFF
TGTGCCAGCAGTTTCTTCAGGGAAGCTTTCTTT
>TRBV28|NA|TRBJ2-1|once
CASTKGKGIYNEQFF
TGTGCCAGCACCAAAGGAAAGGGGATCTACAATGAGCAGTTCTTC
>TRBV4-3|TRBD1|TRBJ1-2|NA
CASSQDRSGWTGGYGYTF
TGCGCCAGCAGCCAAGATAGATCAGGTTGGACAGGGGGCTATGGCTACACCTTC
>TRBV5-4|NA|TRBJ1-6|NA
CASSSGGMGNSPLHF
TGTGCCAGCAGCTCCGGGGGGATGGGGAATTCACCCCTCCACTTT
>TRBV27|TRBD2|TRBJ2-1|NA
CASSLRLAGGPEQFF
TGTGCCAGCAGTCTCAGACTAGCGGGAGGCCCCGAGCAGTTCTTC
>TRBV6-5|TRBD2|TRBJ2-5|NA
CASSQLAGGETQYF
TGTGCCAGCAGTCAACTAGCGGGGGGGGAGACCCAGTACTTC
>TRBV5-4|TRBD1|TRBJ1-4|once
CASSLTGGSEKLFF
TGTGCCAGCAGCCTGACAGGGGGCTCTGAAAAACTGTTTTTT
>TRBV18|TRBD1|TRBJ1-2|NA
CASAGTGGDYGYTF
TGTGCCAGCGCTGGGACAGGGGGCGACTATGGCTACACCTTC
>TRBV3-1/TRBV3-2|TRBD2|TRBJ2-3|NA
CASSQVIAGGPVDTQYF
TGTGCCAGCAGCCAAGTGATAGCGGGAGGGCCGGTGGATACGCAGTATTTT
>TRBV27|TRBD1|TRBJ1-1|NA
CASSLSRGRRNTEAFF
TGTGCCAGCAGTTTGTCGAGGGGGCGTAGGAACACTGAAGCTTTCTTT
>TRBV2|TRBD1|TRBJ1-1|NA
CASSAQGAMNTEAFF
TGTGCCAGCAGTGCTCAGGGGGCGATGAACACTGAAGCTTTCTTT
>TRBV20-1|TRBD2|TRBJ2-7|NA
CSASGSSGGAVEQYF
TGCAGTGCTAGTGGCTCTAGCGGGGGGGCTGTCGAGCAGTACTTC
>TRBV7-3|NA|TRBJ2-5|few
CASSPGVTETQYF
TGTGCCAGCAGCCCCGGGGTAACGGAGACCCAGTACTTC
>TRBV19|TRBD1|TRBJ1-1|NA
CASSTPDRGEGRNTEAFF
TGTGCCAGTAGTACTCCTGACAGGGGAGAGGGTAGGAACACTGAAGCTTTCTTT
>TRBV7-9|NA|TRBJ2-7|NA
CASSPSSSYEQYF
TGTGCCAGCAGCCCATCGAGCTCCTACGAGCAGTACTTC
>TRBV7-9|TRBD1|TRBJ2-1|few
CASGRTGTGENNEQFF
TGTGCCAGCGGGCGGACCGGGACAGGGGAAAACAATGAGCAGTTCTTC
>TRBV11-2|TRBD2|TRBJ2-3|NA
CASSLTSGSTDTQYF
TGTGCCAGCAGCCTGACTAGCGGGAGCACAGATACGCAGTATTTT
>TRBV2|TRBD1|TRBJ1-2|NA
CASSEEQGPRYGYTF
TGTGCCAGCAGTGAGGAACAGGGGCCCCGCTATGGCTACACCTTC
>TRBV7-3|NA|TRBJ2-3|NA
CASTRGGLDTQYF
TGTGCCAGCACCCGAGGCGGACTAGATACGCAGTATTTT
>TRBV2|NA|TRBJ2-3|NA
CASIKAADTQYF
TGTGCCAGCATAAAAGCGGCAGATACGCAGTATTTT
>TRBV4-3|NA|TRBJ1-3|NA
CASSQDHYSGNTIYF
TGCGCCAGCAGCCAAGACCACTACTCTGGAAACACCATATATTTT
>TRBV5-4|TRBD1|TRBJ2-2|NA
CASSSGGASTGELFF
TGTGCCAGCAGCTCAGGGGGCGCTTCCACCGGGGAGCTGTTTTTT
>TRBV6-5|TRBD1|TRBJ1-5|NA
CASSNSGGTNQPQHF
TGTGCCAGCAGCAACTCAGGGGGAACAAATCAGCCCCAGCATTTT
>TRBV7-2|TRBD2|TRBJ2-3|NA
CASSLHRGGGTDTQYF
TGTGCCAGCAGCTTACATCGGGGGGGAGGCACAGATACGCAGTATTTT
>TRBV28|NA|TRBJ2-1|NA
CASSWGVTLNEQFF
TGTGCCAGCAGCTGGGGGGTTACACTCAATGAGCAGTTCTTC
>TRBV19|TRBD1|TRBJ1-1|once
CASSISQGATEAFF
TGTGCCAGTAGTATATCACAGGGGGCCACTGAAGCTTTCTTT
>TRBV7-2|NA|TRBJ2-3|NA
CASTPRRPGTDTQYF
TGTGCCAGCACCCCCCGGCGGCCCGGAACAGATACGCAGTATTTT
>TRBV20-1|NA|TRBJ1-5|NA
CSASRGPLNQPQHF
TGCAGTGCTAGTAGAGGGCCTCTCAATCAGCCCCAGCATTTT
>TRBV27|NA|TRBJ2-3|NA
CASAIGAPVDTQYF
TGTGCCAGCGCCATAGGAGCCCCTGTAGATACGCAGTATTTT
>TRBV27|NA|TRBJ1-6|NA
CASSLLGGEGVSPLHF
TGTGCCAGCAGTTTATTGGGTGGGGAAGGGGTTTCACCCCTCCACTTT
>TRBV3-1/TRBV3-2|TRBD2|TRBJ2-1|NA
CASSTSKRGSYNEQFF
TGTGCCAGCAGCACGAGTAAGCGGGGTTCCTACAATGAGCAGTTCTTC
>TRBV6-2/TRBV6-3|TRBD1|TRBJ1-2|NA
CASSSASGTGRVYGYTF
TGTGCCAGCAGTTCGGCCTCCGGGACAGGGAGGGTTTATGGCTACACCTTC
>TRBV6-6|TRBD2|TRBJ2-5|NA
CASSPPGGLAGGKTQYF
TGTGCCAGCAGTCCCCCGGGGGGACTAGCGGGAGGAAAGACCCAGTACTTC
>TRBV29-1|NA|TRBJ2-7|NA
CSVADSAGQYF
TGCAGCGTCGCTGACTCCGCGGGGCAGTACTTC
>TRBV28|NA|TRBJ1-2|NA
CASSLQFNYGYTF
TGTGCCAGCAGTTTACAGTTTAACTATGGCTACACCTTC
>TRBV7-3|NA|TRBJ2-7|NA
CASSLGRTYEQYF
TGTGCCAGCAGCTTAGGCCGCACCTACGAGCAGTACTTC
>TRBV7-2|NA|TRBJ2-3|NA
CASGRGNTDTQYF
TGTGCCAGCGGGCGGGGAAACACAGATACGCAGTATTTT